Sequencing of this TCR beta chain was carried out in a study of T cells after yellow fever vaccination. V lost 2 bases and J lost 3; bases outside the gene matches: 13. Per germline, CDR1 DFQATT and CDR2 SNEGSKA (reference sequence). CDR3 length equals 16 residues. TCRdb recomputed calls from the 5' RACE reads with MiXCR, one row per CDR3 protein. This sample has 550,000 to 750,000 distinct CDR3 sequences, with about 13% found just once. Only a few counts were recorded for this clonotype. Sequencing was performed on PBMCs, taken on the day of the yellow fever booster vaccination. This TCR came from a man aged 30 to 45 who received the YFV17D yellow fever vaccine. The chain employs TRBV20-1 and TRBJ2-7; 7 nucleotides line up with TRBD2. The CDR3 reads CSARLRFSGSRYEQYF. The CDR3 DNA follows: TGCAGTGCTAGACTGCGCTTTAGCGGGTCGCGCTACGAGCAGTACTTC.